Below are 22 T cell receptor beta chains sequenced from a single sample in a study of T cells in Graves' hyperthyroidism and ophthalmopathy. Amplified regions were TCR beta CDR3 sequences from RNA transcripts. HTBI primers were the set used in a first-round RT-PCR of the TCR CDR3. TCRdb analysed the multiplex PCR reads with MiXCR anew, one entry per CDR3 protein. The sample holds about 350,000 distinct CDR3 sequences, over 12% seen once. Sequencing input: blood. Source of these receptors: a woman in her sixties or seventies with Graves' ophthalmopathy.

This clonotype occurred many times. The chain links TRBV5-1 to TRBJ2-5; TRBD2 is a possible D gene (5 bases). Trimming removed 4 bases at V and 5 bases at J, with 12 bases between. The CDR3 consists of 13 residues. CDR1 is SGHRS, CDR2 YFSETQ, per germline. The CDR3 bases are TGCGCCAGCAGCCTGCTGGAGGTGGAGACCCAGTACTTC. Protein: CASSLLEVETQYF.

This clonotype was observed many times. The V and J genes are TRBV11-2 and TRBJ2-7; D gene uncertain. The CDR3 loop spans 15 amino acids. V dropped 0 bases and J dropped 3 bases, with 12 bases sitting between them. CDR1 SGHAT and CDR2 FQNNGV come from the germline V gene. CDR3 amino acids: CASSLDSGGLYEQYF. DNA of the CDR3: TGTGCCAGCAGCTTAGACTCCGGCGGCCTCTACGAGCAGTACTTC.

The table lists this clonotype with many counts. This sequence joins TRBV7-2 and TRBJ2-3; 8 bases map to TRBD2. This CDR3 contains 15 residues. V lost 0 bases, J lost 2 bases, and 1 base stayed unmatched. CDR1 and CDR2 from the germline V gene are SGHTA and FQGNSA. DNA for the CDR3: TGTGCCAGCAGCTTAGCACTAGCGGTCACAGATACGCAGTATTTT. This gives the protein CASSLALAVTDTQYF.

This clonotype was detected many times. This rearrangement joins TRBV30 to TRBJ2-2, with D maybe TRBD2 (6 bases). CDR3 length: 15 residues. CDR1 is GTSNPN and CDR2 is SVGIG in the germline V gene (reference sequence). The germline V and J ends were trimmed by 0 bases and 0 bases, with 8 bases remaining between them. The CDR3 sequence is CAWSVLAANTGELFF. CDR3 bases: TGTGCCTGGAGTGTTTTAGCGGCGAACACCGGGGAGCTGTTTTTT.

This clonotype occurred many times. This chain joins TRBV30 and TRBJ1-2, with D hard to call. The CDR3 runs to 11 residues. Trimming took 2 bases from V and 8 from J, leaving 9 bases between them. Germline V CDR1 and CDR2: GTSNPN, SVGIG (reference sequence). CDR3 bases: TGTGCCTGGAGTACTCCAAGCGGCTACACCTTC. Protein sequence: CAWSTPSGYTF.

This clonotype was counted between two and nine times. V is TRBV6-1 and J is TRBJ1-3, with D unresolved. Germline V gene lookup returns CDR1 MNHNS and CDR2 SASEGT. The V gene lost 7 bases and the J gene lost 4 bases, with 11 bases spanning the gap. The CDR3 contains 13 residues. The CDR3 here is CASILSAGNTIYF. For the CDR3, the DNA is TGTGCCAGCATCCTCTCGGCGGGAAACACCATATATTTT.

This clonotype was seen at least ten times. The chain recombines TRBV24-1 with TRBJ2-1; D unclear. The CDR3 loop spans 16 amino acids. Trimming cost V 3 bases and J 2 bases, with 13 bases left between them. From germline, CDR1 is KGHDR and CDR2 SFDVKD. This CDR3 reads CATSDTLRATYNEQFF. CDR3 in DNA: TGTGCCACCAGTGATACTCTAAGAGCGACCTACAATGAGCAGTTCTTC.

The chain has TRBV5-6 and TRBJ2-7; D is unresolved. CDR1 SGHDT and CDR2 YYEEEE come from the germline V gene. The V and J ends lost 4 bases and 4 bases respectively, with 18 bases between them. The CDR3 covers 15 residues. CDR3 nucleotide sequence: TGTGCCAGCAGCGGCGCAGGTAGGGAATTTTACGAGCAGTACTTC. Translated: CASSGAGREFYEQYF.

The DNA for the CDR3 is TGTGCCAGCAGAAACCTTTACGAGCAGTACTTC. Translation gives CASRNLYEQYF. The chain employs TRBV6-1 and TRBJ2-7; D uncertain. V lost 6 bases to trimming and J lost 4 bases, with 7 bases between them. CDR1 and CDR2 from the germline V gene are MNHNS and SASEGT. CDR3 length equals 11 residues.

This clonotype was detected many times. The chain links TRBV5-6 to TRBJ2-5, with D tentatively TRBD2 (5 bases). The CDR3 is made up of 11 amino acids. Between the trimmed V and J ends, which lost 2 bases and 9 bases, there was a span of 8 bases. The V gene's germline CDR1 is SGHDT and CDR2 YYEEEE. DNA of the CDR3: TGTGCCAGCAGCTTATCCGGGGCCCAGTACTTC. Translation gives CASSLSGAQYF.

V and J are TRBV7-9 and TRBJ2-2; D gene uncertain. This CDR3 is 16 amino acids long. Germline assignment: CDR1 SEHNR and CDR2 FQNEAQ (reference sequence). Trimming took 5 bases from V and 0 from J, leaving 13 bases between them. The chain's CDR3 is CASSQGLVANTGELFF. The CDR3 nucleotides read TGTGCCAGCAGCCAAGGCCTAGTCGCGAACACCGGGGAGCTGTTTTTT.

This clonotype occurred many times. J is TRBJ2-7 and V is TRBV20-1, with D perhaps TRBD1 (10 bases). Germline CDR1 reads DFQATT; CDR2 reads SNEGSKA (reference sequence). The CDR3 has 15 amino acids. The V and J ends lost 6 bases and 3 bases respectively, with 21 bases between them. The CDR3 DNA reads as TGCAGTGCCCCTAGCGGGACAGGGGTAGGCTACGAGCAGTACTTC. Translated: CSAPSGTGVGYEQYF.

This clonotype was counted only a few times. This chain uses TRBV29-1 with TRBJ2-5, with D perhaps assigned TRBD1 or TRBD2 (5 bases each). The CDR3 has 15 amino acids. The V gene lost 2 bases and the J gene lost 2 bases, with 15 bases spanning the gap. Germline V gene data show CDR1 as SQVTM and CDR2 as ANQGSEA. The CDR3 sequence is CSVESVGVEQETQYF. CDR3 nucleotides: TGCAGCGTTGAAAGCGTGGGGGTGGAACAAGAGACCCAGTACTTC.

The sample holds a few counts of this clonotype. This chain uses TRBV5-5 with TRBJ2-2; 7 bases map to TRBD2. CDR1 and CDR2 from the germline V gene are SGHKS and YYEKEE (reference sequence). The CDR3 runs 12 residues. J gave up 7 bases and V 3 bases, and 0 bases lay outside the gene matches. The CDR3 reads CASSSSGGELFF. CDR3 DNA sequence: TGTGCCAGCAGCTCTAGCGGCGGGGAGCTGTTTTTT.

This clonotype came up a few times. This sequence joins TRBV3-1 and TRBJ2-7; D unresolved. The CDR3 sequence is 13 residues long. Trimming cost V 1 base and J 7 bases, with 11 bases left between them. The germline CDR1 and CDR2 sequences are LGHDT and YNNKEL (reference sequence). CDR3 in amino acids: CASSQAPVWEQYF. For the CDR3, the DNA is TGTGCCAGCAGCCAAGCCCCAGTGTGGGAGCAGTACTTC.

With regard to this clonotype: The junction and the germline gene differ at one end; a read error may be behind it. The genes are TRBV12-3 or TRBV12-4 and TRBJ2-7; D could derive from TRBD1 or TRBD2 (5 bases each). The CDR3 is 15 amino acids. The CDR3 bases are TGTGGCAGCAGAGAGGGGACGGGCTTCTCCTACGAGCAGTACTTC. Its translation is CGSREGTGFSYEQYF.

This clonotype was seen repeatedly, ten times or more. CDR3 nucleotide sequence: TGCGCCAGCAGCCAAGAGGGGGCAAAACGGGGGAGCTCCTACAATGAGCAGTTCTTC. Its protein is CASSQEGAKRGSSYNEQFF. The chain employs TRBV4-1 and TRBJ2-1, with D perhaps assigned TRBD1 or TRBD2 (6 bases each). The CDR3 consists of 19 residues. Trimming removed 0 bases at V and 0 bases at J, with 18 bases between. The germline CDR1 and CDR2 sequences are MGHRA and YSYEKL.

This clonotype was recorded once. The junction and the germline gene differ at one end; a read error may be behind it. The chain uses TRBV6-2 or TRBV6-3 and TRBJ2-1; D could derive from TRBD1 or TRBD2 (7 bases each). The CDR3 consists of 17 residues. CDR1 and CDR2 from the germline V gene are MNHEY and SVGEGT. The CDR3 DNA sequence: TGTGCCAGCTGTTACTCAGGGGGGAGGGCCCCCGGGAATGAGCAGTTCTTC. Protein sequence: CASCYSGGRAPGNEQFF.

To note about this clonotype: Being one base from a much bigger clone, this may be a read error. The V gene is TRBV3-1, the J gene TRBJ2-1; 7 positions agree with TRBD1. CDR1 and CDR2 (germline): LGHDT, YNNKEL (reference sequence). The J segment lost 4 bases and the V segment lost 1 base, leaving 4 bases of the junction unmatched. This CDR3 has 15 residues. CDR3 sequence reads: CASSQGRGRYNEQFF. CDR3 nucleotides: TGTGCCAGCAGCCAAGGTAGGGGGCGATACAATGAGCAGTTCTTC.

At least ten counts were recorded for this clonotype. The V gene is TRBV5-1, the J gene TRBJ1-4, with 10 bases that match TRBD1. There are 15 residues in the CDR3. Germline V gene data show CDR1 as SGHRS and CDR2 as YFSETQ. Trimming cost V 3 bases and J 5 bases; bases outside gene matches: 4. The CDR3 nucleotides read TGCGCCAGCAGCTACCGGACAGGGGGAAATGAAAAACTGTTTTTT. This codes for CASSYRTGGNEKLFF.

This clonotype was seen a few times. The genes are TRBV28 and TRBJ2-2, with TRBD2 matching over 10 bases. Germline V gives CDR1 MDHEN, CDR2 SYDVKM. The V and J ends lost 5 bases and 7 bases, in that order; junction bases with no gene match: 7. CDR3 length equals 15 residues. DNA of the CDR3: TGTGCCAGCAGTCCCCAGCTAGCGGGAGACGGGGAGCTGTTTTTT. Residues: CASSPQLAGDGELFF.

Many counts were recorded for this clonotype. The genes are TRBV5-1 and TRBJ2-7, with D possibly TRBD1 on 6 matching bases. V was pared by 0 bases and J by 0 bases, with 13 bases between. Germline V lookup: CDR1 SGHRS, CDR2 YFSETQ. The CDR3 is 16 amino acids. The chain's CDR3 is CASSLAGPTGSYEQYF. The CDR3 nucleotides read TGCGCCAGCAGCTTGGCCGGCCCGACAGGCTCCTACGAGCAGTACTTC.